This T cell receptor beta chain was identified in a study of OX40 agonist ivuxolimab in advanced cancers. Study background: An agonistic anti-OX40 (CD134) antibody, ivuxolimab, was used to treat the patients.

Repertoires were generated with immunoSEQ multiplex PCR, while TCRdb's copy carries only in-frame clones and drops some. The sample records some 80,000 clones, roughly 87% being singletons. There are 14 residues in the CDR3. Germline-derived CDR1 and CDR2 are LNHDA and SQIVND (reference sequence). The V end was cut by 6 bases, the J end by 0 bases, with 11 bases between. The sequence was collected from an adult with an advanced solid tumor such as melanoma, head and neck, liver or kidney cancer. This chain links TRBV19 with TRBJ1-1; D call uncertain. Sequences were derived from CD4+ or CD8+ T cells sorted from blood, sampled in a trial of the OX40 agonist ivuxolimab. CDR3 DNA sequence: TGTGCCAGTAGCCCCAATGTCATGAACACTGAAGCTTTCTTT. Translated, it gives CASSPNVMNTEAFF.